This T cell receptor (beta chain) was sequenced during a study of blood T cell repertoires in COVID-19. Looking at the study overall: PBMCs, B-cell-depleted T cells, or T cells were the source of the cDNA or gDNA that made up the material.

This clone was detected only a few times. Generated by immunoSEQ multiplex PCR, the TCRdb table keeps only in-frame clones and is missing some. The sample holds about 70,000 clones, approximately 80% seen once. Germline V gives CDR1 LNHDA, CDR2 SQIVND (reference sequence). This CDR3 has 14 amino acids. The V end lost 5 bases, the J end lost 4 bases, and 15 bases lay between the germline ends. Sequencing input: peripheral blood. The origin of this receptor is a man between 25 and 39 years old with COVID-19, enrolled during active disease. The gene calls are TRBV19 and TRBJ2-7; D perhaps matches TRBD1 (6 bases). The CDR3 loop is CASSDRNRPYEQYF. Here the CDR3 DNA reads TGTGCCAGTAGTGACAGGAACCGCCCATACGAGCAGTACTTC.